This T cell receptor (beta chain) was identified in a study of monozygotic twins with inflammatory bowel disease. The CDR3 consists of 17 residues. Per the germline V gene, CDR1 is DFQATT and CDR2 is SNEGSKA (reference sequence). TCRdb derives one entry per CDR3 protein from the 5' RACE reads, leaving out DNA. This sample's table has more than 350,000 distinct CDR3 sequences. This TCR was recovered from a human donor with ulcerative colitis or Crohn's disease, or a healthy co-twin of an affected twin (not recorded which). This chain uses TRBV20-1 with TRBJ2-1. The sample was blood. The CDR3 region is CSARGRLAGDSYNEQFF.